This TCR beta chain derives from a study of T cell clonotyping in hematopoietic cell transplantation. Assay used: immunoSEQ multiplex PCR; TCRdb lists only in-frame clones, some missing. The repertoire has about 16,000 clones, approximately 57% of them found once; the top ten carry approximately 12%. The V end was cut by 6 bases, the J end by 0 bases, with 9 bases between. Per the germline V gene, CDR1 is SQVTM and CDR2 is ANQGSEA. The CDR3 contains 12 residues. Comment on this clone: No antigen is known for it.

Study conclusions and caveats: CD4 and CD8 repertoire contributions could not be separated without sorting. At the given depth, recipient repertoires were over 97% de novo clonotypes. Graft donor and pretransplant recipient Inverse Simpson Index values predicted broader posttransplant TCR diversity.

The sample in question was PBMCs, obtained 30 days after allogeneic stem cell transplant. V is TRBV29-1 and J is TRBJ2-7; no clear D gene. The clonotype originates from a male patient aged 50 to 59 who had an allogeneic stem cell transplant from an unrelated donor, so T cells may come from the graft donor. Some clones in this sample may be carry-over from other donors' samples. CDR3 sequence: CSVPSSSYEQYF. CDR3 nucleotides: TGCAGCGTCCCGTCCAGCTCCTACGAGCAGTACTTC.